The TCR beta chain described here comes from a study of T cells in Graves' hyperthyroidism and ophthalmopathy. This clonotype was observed a handful of times. CDR3 size: 14 residues. The germline CDR1 and CDR2 sequences are SNHLY and FYNNEI. Trimming shortened V by 6 bases and J by 0 bases, and 6 bases separated the two germline ends. RNA transcripts served as the template for amplifying TCR beta CDR3 regions. TCR CDR3 underwent first-round RT-PCR with the HTBI primer set. Using its own MiXCR run on the multiplex PCR reads, TCRdb lists one record per CDR3 protein. The repertoire includes about 720,000 distinct CDR3 sequences, about 19% of them detected once, and around 17% sits in the top ten. Reasons for excluding patients were uncontrolled infection, other autoimmune disease, pregnancy or lactation.

The receptor was isolated from a woman aged 50 to 60 with Graves' hyperthyroidism that later progressed to Graves' ophthalmopathy. Sequenced sample: blood. V gene TRBV2 combines with J gene TRBJ2-6; D gene uncertain. The CDR3 protein is CASRPPSGANVLTF. The CDR3 DNA reads as TGTGCCAGCAGACCCCCCTCTGGGGCCAACGTCCTGACTTTC.